Listed below are T cell receptor beta chains from one sample, sequenced in a study of CD8+CD57+ T cells in acquired aplastic anemia. TCRdb called the reads again in MiXCR, with one record for every CDR3 protein. The table includes about 170,000 distinct CDR3 sequences, 63% detected once. The sample was sorted CD4+, CD8+, or CD8+CD57+ T cells (not recorded which) from PBMCs. All receptors derive from a human donor in good health. Each CDR3 is given with its conserved first and last residue. The order of the fields is CDR3 protein, CDR3 DNA, V gene, D gene, clone size, J gene. The D gene is left open where the match is weak. A clone size is listed for some rows: how often the clone was seen (once, few, many), or a class if it is expanded.

CDR3aa: CSVDWTSGSMDTQYF; CDR3nt: TGCAGCGTTGACTGGACTAGCGGGAGCATGGATACGCAGTATTTT; v_gene: TRBV29-1; d_gene: TRBD2; abundance: .; j_gene: TRBJ2-3
CDR3aa: CASSLGTPTPYEQYF; CDR3nt: TGTGCCAGCAGCTTAGGGACTCCGACCCCCTACGAGCAGTACTTC; v_gene: TRBV11-2; d_gene: .; abundance: .; j_gene: TRBJ2-7
CDR3aa: CASSYRQTDTQYF; CDR3nt: TGTGCCAGCAGTTACCGACAGACAGATACGCAGTATTTT; v_gene: TRBV25-1; d_gene: .; abundance: .; j_gene: TRBJ2-3
CDR3aa: CSAPALGVSEQYF; CDR3nt: TGCAGTGCCCCCGCCCTTGGGGTATCCGAGCAGTACTTC; v_gene: TRBV20-1; d_gene: .; abundance: .; j_gene: TRBJ2-7
CDR3aa: CSAQGIQQGGEKLFF; CDR3nt: TGCAGCGCGCAGGGGATCCAGCAGGGAGGAGAAAAACTGTTTTTT; v_gene: TRBV29-1; d_gene: .; abundance: .; j_gene: TRBJ1-4
CDR3aa: CSAHGLRETEAFF; CDR3nt: TGCAGTGCCCATGGGCTCAGGGAGACTGAAGCTTTCTTT; v_gene: TRBV20-1; d_gene: .; abundance: .; j_gene: TRBJ1-1
CDR3aa: CASSPSGTSGNNEQFF; CDR3nt: TGTGCCAGCAGCCCCTCCGGGACTAGCGGGAACAATGAGCAGTTCTTC; v_gene: TRBV7-9; d_gene: TRBD2; abundance: .; j_gene: TRBJ2-1
CDR3aa: CASSVDTQLRDTQYF; CDR3nt: TGCGCCAGCAGCGTGGACACTCAGCTCCGAGATACGCAGTATTTT; v_gene: TRBV5-1; d_gene: .; abundance: .; j_gene: TRBJ2-3
CDR3aa: CASSEGGGHYEQYF; CDR3nt: TGTGCCAGCAGTGAAGGCGGGGGGCACTACGAGCAGTACTTC; v_gene: TRBV7-8; d_gene: TRBD2; abundance: .; j_gene: TRBJ2-7
CDR3aa: CASSEGTGAYEQYF; CDR3nt: TGTGCCAGCAGTGAGGGGACAGGGGCCTACGAGCAGTACTTC; v_gene: TRBV2; d_gene: TRBD1; abundance: many; j_gene: TRBJ2-7
CDR3aa: CASRNGPLRNEKLFF; CDR3nt: TGTGCCAGCAGAAACGGACCGCTTCGTAATGAAAAACTGTTTTTT; v_gene: TRBV2; d_gene: .; abundance: .; j_gene: TRBJ1-4
CDR3aa: CASSRLELNTEAFF; CDR3nt: TGTGCCAGCAGCCGTTTGGAGTTGAACACTGAAGCTTTCTTT; v_gene: TRBV7-9; d_gene: .; abundance: many; j_gene: TRBJ1-1
CDR3aa: CASSHRRVQETQYF; CDR3nt: TGTGCCAGCAGCCACCGCCGGGTCCAAGAGACCCAGTACTTC; v_gene: TRBV5-6; d_gene: .; abundance: .; j_gene: TRBJ2-5
CDR3aa: CASRSGGTDTQYF; CDR3nt: TGTGCCAGTAGGTCCGGAGGCACAGATACGCAGTATTTT; v_gene: TRBV19; d_gene: .; abundance: .; j_gene: TRBJ2-3
CDR3aa: CASSTARGQETQYF; CDR3nt: TGTGCCAGCAGCACTGCTAGGGGCCAAGAGACCCAGTACTTC; v_gene: TRBV25-1; d_gene: .; abundance: .; j_gene: TRBJ2-5
CDR3aa: CASSLRWNSPYEQYF; CDR3nt: TGTGCCAGCAGTTTGAGGTGGAACAGCCCCTACGAGCAGTACTTC; v_gene: TRBV6-5; d_gene: .; abundance: few; j_gene: TRBJ2-7
CDR3aa: CASSEVPSSGNTIYF; CDR3nt: TGTGCCAGCAGTGAAGTTCCGAGCTCTGGAAACACCATATATTTT; v_gene: TRBV2; d_gene: .; abundance: few; j_gene: TRBJ1-3
CDR3aa: CATSDSRGYGGYTF; CDR3nt: TGTGCCACCAGTGATTCTAGAGGGTACGGAGGCTACACCTTC; v_gene: TRBV24-1; d_gene: .; abundance: .; j_gene: TRBJ1-2